This T cell receptor beta chain was profiled in a study of T cells in Graves' hyperthyroidism and ophthalmopathy. The CDR3 has 15 residues. Germline V gene sequence: CDR1 MGHRA, CDR2 YSYEKL. A remark on this clonotype: It may be a read error: a sequence one base away is much more abundant.

The investigators amplified TCR beta CDR3 regions from RNA transcripts. When the TCR CDR3 underwent first-round RT-PCR, the HTBI primer set was used. One entry per CDR3 protein, called by TCRdb with MiXCR from the multiplex PCR reads. The repertoire holds hundreds of thousands of distinct CDR3 sequences, with about 20% as singletons. Sequencing was done on a sample of blood. The rearrangement links TRBV4-1 to TRBJ2-5; D unclear. The source is a man aged 25 to 40 with Graves' ophthalmopathy. CDR3 in DNA: TGCGCCAGCGGCCAGCAGTACCGCGTACAAGAGACCCAGTACTTC. It translates to CASGQQYRVQETQYF.